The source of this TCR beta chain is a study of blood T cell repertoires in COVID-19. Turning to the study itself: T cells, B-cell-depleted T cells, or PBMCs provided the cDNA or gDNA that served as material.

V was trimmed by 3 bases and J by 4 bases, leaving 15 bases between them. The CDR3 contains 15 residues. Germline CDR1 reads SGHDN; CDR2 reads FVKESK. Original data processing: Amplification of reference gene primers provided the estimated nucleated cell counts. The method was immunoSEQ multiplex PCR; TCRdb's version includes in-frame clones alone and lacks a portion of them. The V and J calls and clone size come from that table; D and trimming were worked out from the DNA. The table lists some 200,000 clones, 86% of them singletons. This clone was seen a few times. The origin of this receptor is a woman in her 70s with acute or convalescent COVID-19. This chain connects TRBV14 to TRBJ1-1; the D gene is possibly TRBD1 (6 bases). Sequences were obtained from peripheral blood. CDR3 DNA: TGTGCCAGCAGCCAGAGGTTCCACAGGGCCACTGAAGCTTTCTTT. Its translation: CASSQRFHRATEAFF. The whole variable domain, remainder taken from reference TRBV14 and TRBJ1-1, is EAGVTQFPSHSVIEKGQTVTLRCDPISGHDNLYWYRRVMGKEIKFLLHFVKESKQDESGMPNNRFLAERTGGTYSTLKVQPAELEDSGVYFCASSQRFHRATEAFFGQGTRLTVV.